These 21 T cell receptor beta chains share one sample of origin, sequenced in a study of T cells in localized non-small cell lung cancer. Using immunoSEQ multiplex PCR, the repertoire was profiled, and TCRdb retains in-frame clones only, with some absent. Here the sample spans about 21,000 clones, around 85% being singletons. The sequencing here drew on PBMCs, taken before any cancer treatment. The origin of the receptors is a man aged 40-75 years with stage II squamous cell lung carcinoma.

The J gene is TRBJ1-2, the V gene TRBV5-1; possible D gene TRBD1, 5 bases. Germline V CDR1 and CDR2: SGHRS, YFSETQ. The CDR3 length is 17 residues. Trimming took off 1 base at V and 6 bases at J, with 22 bases between the two ends. The CDR3 loop reads CASSLQIDPRDFNGYTF. In DNA form, the CDR3 reads TGCGCCAGCAGCTTGCAGATTGACCCCCGGGACTTTAATGGCTACACCTTC.

This chain connects TRBV7-9 to TRBJ2-7; a weak D match, TRBD1 (5 bases). This CDR3 is built from 14 residues. Germline loops: CDR1 SEHNR, CDR2 FQNEAQ (reference sequence). Trimming cost V 5 bases and J 4 bases, with 15 bases left between them. For the CDR3, the DNA is TGTGCCAGCAGCCCCGAAGGGGCTAGTTACGAGCAGTACTTC. Its protein product is CASSPEGASYEQYF.

The genes are TRBV29-1 and TRBJ2-2; D uncertain. CDR3 length equals 12 residues. V lost 6 bases, J lost 4 bases, and 9 bases lay in between. Per the germline V gene, CDR1 is SQVTM and CDR2 is ANQGSEA. CDR3 coding DNA: TGCAGCGTCTCCGGATTCACCGGGGAGCTGTTTTTT. It translates to CSVSGFTGELFF.

The J gene is TRBJ1-6, the V gene TRBV13; D remains unclear. Trimming cost V 0 bases and J 0 bases, with 9 bases left between them. Germline V gives CDR1 PRHDT, CDR2 FYEKMQ (reference sequence). The CDR3 loop spans 17 amino acids. The CDR3 sequence is CASSLGFRSSYNSPLHF. For the CDR3, the DNA is TGTGCCAGCAGCTTAGGGTTTCGCAGCTCCTATAATTCACCCCTCCACTTT.

This clone was recorded once. The rearrangement joins TRBV5-4 to TRBJ1-3; D not resolved. The CDR3 sequence is 14 residues long. Germline loops: CDR1 SGHNT, CDR2 YYREEE (reference sequence). V gave up 3 bases and J gave up 0 bases, with 7 bases separating them. In DNA, the CDR3 is TGTGCCAGCAGCTCTCATACCTCTGGAAACACCATATATTTT. Its translation: CASSSHTSGNTIYF. Full variable domain (rest looked up from reference TRBV5-4 and TRBJ1-3): ETGVTQSPTHLIKTRGQQVTLRCSSQSGHNTVSWYQQALGQGPQFIFQYYREEENGRGNFPPRFSGLQFPNYSSELNVNALELDDSALYLCASSSHTSGNTIYFGEGSWLTVV.

J is TRBJ2-3 and V is TRBV7-2; D tentatively reads TRBD1 or TRBD2 (5 bases each). Deletions cut 4 bases from V and 3 bases from J, with 5 bases between. In germline, CDR1 is SGHTA, CDR2 FQGNSA. The CDR3 consists of 12 residues. The CDR3 DNA is TGTGCCAGCAGCTGGGGGACAGATACGCAGTATTTT. Amino acid sequence: CASSWGTDTQYF.

The chain employs TRBV9 and TRBJ2-1, with D uncertain. V was pared by 1 base and J by 7 bases, with 6 bases between. CDR1 and CDR2 (germline): SGDLS, YYNGEE. CDR3 length equals 12 residues. The CDR3 here is CASSVRLNEQFF. For the CDR3, the DNA is TGTGCCAGCAGCGTACGACTTAATGAGCAGTTCTTC.

V usage is TRBV15 and J usage is TRBJ2-3; TRBD2 is a possible D gene (6 bases). The CDR3 runs to 20 residues. The germline CDR1 and CDR2 sequences are LNHNV and YYDKDF (reference sequence). V lost 1 base, J lost 0 bases, and 23 bases lay in between. CDR3 DNA: TGTGCCACCAGCAGAGGGAGGGCAGATGTTTCAAGGGCTAGCACAGATACGCAGTATTTT. This gives the protein CATSRGRADVSRASTDTQYF.

The J gene is TRBJ1-6, the V gene TRBV9; D might be TRBD1 (5 bases). The V gene's germline CDR1 is SGDLS and CDR2 YYNGEE. The CDR3 runs 16 residues. Trimming took 5 bases from V and 6 from J, leaving 18 bases between them. The CDR3 DNA reads TGTGCCAGCAGTAAATACCGGGACCCCGCTAATTCACCCCTCCACTTT. Protein sequence: CASSKYRDPANSPLHF.

The chain uses TRBV5-4 and TRBJ2-5; 7 positions match TRBD1. There are 12 residues in the CDR3. J lost 3 bases, V lost 4 bases, and 0 bases had no gene match. The germline V gene has CDR1 SGHNT and CDR2 YYREEE (reference sequence). This CDR3 reads CASSGTEETQYF. The DNA of the CDR3 is TGTGCCAGCAGCGGGACAGAAGAGACCCAGTACTTC.

The chain is built from TRBV7-3 and TRBJ2-4; TRBD1 might be the D (5 bases). Trimming took 5 bases from V and 6 from J, leaving 20 bases between them. From germline, CDR1 is SGHTA and CDR2 FQGTGA. The CDR3 loop spans 16 amino acids. This chain's CDR3 is CASSPRPSGQGNIQYF. The CDR3 DNA reads as TGTGCCAGCAGCCCTCGCCCATCAGGTCAGGGAAACATTCAGTACTTC.

This chain links TRBV10-2 with TRBJ1-4, with TRBD1 as a possible D gene (5 bases). The CDR3 runs 14 residues. Germline CDR1 reads WSHSY; CDR2 reads SAAADI. V was clipped by 8 bases and J by 12 bases, with 22 bases between them. The DNA for the CDR3 is TGCGCCAGCCCTTCTTCCGGGACCCTTAGGGAACTGTTTTTT. Protein product: CASPSSGTLRELFF.

The genes are TRBV28 and TRBJ1-2; D ambiguous. The CDR3 spans 13 residues. Trimming cost V 6 bases and J 2 bases, with 10 bases left between them. CDR1 MDHEN and CDR2 SYDVKM come from the germline V gene. CDR3 coding DNA: TGTGCCAGCAGCTCCCCCTCAAACTATGGCTACACCTTC. Protein sequence: CASSSPSNYGYTF.

The chain uses TRBV2 and TRBJ2-1; the D gene is possibly TRBD1 (5 bases). This CDR3 region has 15 residues. V lost 4 bases and J 8 bases, leaving 18 bases between the germline ends. Looked up from germline, CDR1 is SNHLY and CDR2 is FYNNEI. CDR3 coding DNA: TGTGCCAGCAGTGGGGGCAGCTCCTCCTTCGATGAGCAGTTCTTC. Its protein product is CASSGGSSSFDEQFF.

The chain combines TRBV7-9 with TRBJ1-1; D not certain. Germline CDR1 and CDR2: SEHNR and FQNEAQ (reference sequence). The CDR3 loop spans 13 amino acids. Trimming pared 5 bases from V and 1 base from J, leaving 8 bases between. CDR3 sequence: CASSLSKNTEAFF. The CDR3 DNA follows: TGTGCCAGCAGCCTCTCAAAGAACACTGAAGCTTTCTTT.

The CDR3 reads CASSPQGLAKTYEQYF. CDR3 sequence (DNA): TGTGCCAGCTCACCCCAGGGACTAGCGAAAACCTACGAGCAGTACTTC. The chain couples TRBV18 to TRBJ2-7; the match to TRBD2 covers 10 bases. The germline gives CDR1 KGHSH, CDR2 LQKENI. After removal of 3 bases from V and 2 bases from J, the junction contained 7 bases not matched to a gene. The CDR3 totals 16 residues.

The V call is TRBV7-2, the J call TRBJ1-1; TRBD1 matches at 12 bases. The V segment lost 7 bases and the J segment 5 bases; nucleotides outside the gene matches: 8. The germline V gene has CDR1 SGHTA and CDR2 FQGNSA. The CDR3 is 15 residues long. CDR3 sequence: CASTGTGGPGTEAFF. CDR3 DNA sequence: TGTGCCAGCACCGGGACAGGGGGCCCGGGGACTGAAGCTTTCTTT.

The DNA of the CDR3 is TGTGCCAGCAGCTTTAACCCGACATCGGACGCGCGACCCACCATATATTTT. It codes for CASSFNPTSDARPTIYF. The gene calls are TRBV5-8 and TRBJ1-3, with no clear D. Germline assignment: CDR1 SGHTS and CDR2 YDEGEE. The CDR3 totals 17 residues. V was pared by 2 bases and J by 9 bases, with 24 bases between.

This chain joins TRBV29-1 and TRBJ1-2; the match to TRBD1 covers 11 bases. This CDR3 has 14 residues. V shed 7 bases and J 8 bases; nucleotides not matched to a gene: 12. CDR1 is SQVTM, CDR2 ANQGSEA, per germline. CDR3 loop: CSAGGFGQGAGYTF. CDR3 DNA sequence: TGCAGCGCTGGGGGCTTCGGACAGGGGGCCGGCTACACCTTC.

This clone was seen once. The V gene is TRBV5-6, the J gene TRBJ2-5; D is perhaps TRBD1 (5 bases). The CDR3 is made up of 14 amino acids. The ends were cut back, 0 bases at V and 5 bases at J, with 11 bases in the middle. The V gene's germline CDR1 is SGHDT and CDR2 YYEEEE. The CDR3 DNA reads TGTGCCAGCAGCTTGGCCAACAGGCGCGAGACCCAGTACTTC. Translation gives CASSLANRRETQYF.

This chain connects TRBV7-2 to TRBJ2-5, with D perhaps TRBD2 (6 bases). CDR1 and CDR2 from the germline V gene are SGHTA and FQGNSA. Trimming took off 1 base at V and 3 bases at J, with 9 bases between the two ends. The CDR3 sequence is 14 residues long. The CDR3 DNA sequence: TGTGCCAGCAGCTTAGTGGGGGGAAAAGAGACCCAGTACTTC. This translates into CASSLVGGKETQYF. Drawing the rest from reference TRBV7-2 and TRBJ2-5, the complete variable domain is GAGVSQSPSNKVTEKGKDVELRCDPISGHTALYWYRQSLGQGLEFLIYFQGNSAPDKSGLPSDRFSAERTGGSVSTLTIQRTQQEDSAVYLCASSLVGGKETQYFGPGTRLLVL.